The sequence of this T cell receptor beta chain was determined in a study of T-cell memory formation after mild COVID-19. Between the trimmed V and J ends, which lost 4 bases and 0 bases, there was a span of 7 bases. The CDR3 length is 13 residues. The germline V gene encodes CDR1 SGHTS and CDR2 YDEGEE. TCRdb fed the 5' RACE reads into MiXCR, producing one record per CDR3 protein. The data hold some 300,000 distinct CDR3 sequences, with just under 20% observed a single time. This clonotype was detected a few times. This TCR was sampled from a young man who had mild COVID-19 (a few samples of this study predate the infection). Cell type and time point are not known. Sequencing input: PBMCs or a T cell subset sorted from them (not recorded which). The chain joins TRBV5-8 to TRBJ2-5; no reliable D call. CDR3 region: CASSRPDQETQYF. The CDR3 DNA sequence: TGTGCCAGCAGCCGCCCGGACCAAGAGACCCAGTACTTC.